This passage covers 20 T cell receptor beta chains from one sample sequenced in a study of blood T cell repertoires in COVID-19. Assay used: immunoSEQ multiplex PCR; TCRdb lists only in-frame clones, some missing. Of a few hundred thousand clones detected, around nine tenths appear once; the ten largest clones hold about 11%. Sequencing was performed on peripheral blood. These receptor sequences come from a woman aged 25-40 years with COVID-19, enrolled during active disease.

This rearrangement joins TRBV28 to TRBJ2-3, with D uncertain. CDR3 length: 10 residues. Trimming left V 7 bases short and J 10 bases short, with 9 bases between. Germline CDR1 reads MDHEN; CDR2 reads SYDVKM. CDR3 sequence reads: CASTPGAQYF. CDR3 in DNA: TGTGCCAGCACCCCCGGAGCGCAGTATTTT.

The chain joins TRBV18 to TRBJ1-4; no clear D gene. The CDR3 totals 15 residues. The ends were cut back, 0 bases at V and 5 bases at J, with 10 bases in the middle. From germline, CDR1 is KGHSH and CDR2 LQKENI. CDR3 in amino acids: CASSPPFGPNEKLFF. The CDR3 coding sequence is TGTGCCAGCTCACCACCGTTTGGCCCAAATGAAAAACTGTTTTTT.

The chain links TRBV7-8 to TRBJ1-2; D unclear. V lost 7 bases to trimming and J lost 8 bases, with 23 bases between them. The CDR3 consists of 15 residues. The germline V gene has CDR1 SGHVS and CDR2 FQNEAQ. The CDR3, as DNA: TGTGCCAGCACCCCCCGAAGGGATACAACTAGGGGCTACACCTTC. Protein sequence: CASTPRRDTTRGYTF.

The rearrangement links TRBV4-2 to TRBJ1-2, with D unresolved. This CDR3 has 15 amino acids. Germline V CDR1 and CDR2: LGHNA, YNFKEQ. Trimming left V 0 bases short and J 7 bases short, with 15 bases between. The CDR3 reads CASSQDRGFGSGYTF. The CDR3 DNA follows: TGTGCCAGCAGCCAAGATCGAGGGTTCGGTAGTGGCTACACCTTC.

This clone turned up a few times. The CDR3 DNA sequence: TGTGCCAGCACCGGCTTGGACAGGGGGGGCACTGAAGCTTTCTTT. The encoded protein is CASTGLDRGGTEAFF. J is TRBJ1-1 and V is TRBV25-1; TRBD1 matches at 10 bases. J was trimmed by 4 bases and V by 7 bases; bases with no gene match: 9. Germline lookup yields CDR1 MGHDK and CDR2 SYGVNS. This CDR3 has 15 residues.

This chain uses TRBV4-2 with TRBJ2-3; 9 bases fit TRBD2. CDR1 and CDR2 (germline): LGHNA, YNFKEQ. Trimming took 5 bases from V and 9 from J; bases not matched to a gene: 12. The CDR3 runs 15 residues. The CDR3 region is CASSKSTAGGSTQYF. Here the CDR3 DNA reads TGTGCCAGCAGCAAAAGCACGGCGGGAGGGAGCACGCAGTATTTT.

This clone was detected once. Here the CDR3 DNA reads TGTGCCAGCAGCCGGACAGGGGACTATGGCTACACCTTC. It encodes CASSRTGDYGYTF. The genes are TRBV3-1 (or the pseudogene TRBV3-2) and TRBJ1-2; TRBD1 matches at 9 bases. Germline CDR1 is LGHDT and CDR2 is YNNKEL (reference sequence). There are 13 residues in the CDR3. With 4 bases clipped from V and 3 bases from J, the junction kept 0 bases outside the gene matches.

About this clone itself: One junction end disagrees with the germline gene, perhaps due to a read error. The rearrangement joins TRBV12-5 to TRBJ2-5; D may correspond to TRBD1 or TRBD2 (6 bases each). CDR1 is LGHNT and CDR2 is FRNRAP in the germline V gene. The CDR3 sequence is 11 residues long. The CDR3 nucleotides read TGTGCTCGTGGGGGGCCAGAGACCCAGTACTTC. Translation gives CARGGPETQYF.

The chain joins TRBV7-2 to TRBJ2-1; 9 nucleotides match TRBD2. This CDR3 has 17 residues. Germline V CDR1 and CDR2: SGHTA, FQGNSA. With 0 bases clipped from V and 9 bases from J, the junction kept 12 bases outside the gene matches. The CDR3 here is CASSLASPGGRAIEQFF. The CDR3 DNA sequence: TGTGCCAGCAGCTTAGCATCCCCGGGCGGGAGGGCCATTGAGCAGTTCTTC.

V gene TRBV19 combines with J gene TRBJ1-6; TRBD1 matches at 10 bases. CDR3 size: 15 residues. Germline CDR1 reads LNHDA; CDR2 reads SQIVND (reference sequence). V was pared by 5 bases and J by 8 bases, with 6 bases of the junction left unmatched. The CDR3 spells CASSGQTGGYSPLHF. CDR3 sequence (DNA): TGTGCCAGTAGTGGTCAGACAGGGGGCTATTCACCCCTCCACTTT.

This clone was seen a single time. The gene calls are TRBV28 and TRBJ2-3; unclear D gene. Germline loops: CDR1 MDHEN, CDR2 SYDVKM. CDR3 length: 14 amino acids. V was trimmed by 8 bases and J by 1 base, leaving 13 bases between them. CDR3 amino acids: CASPPSTGTDTQYF. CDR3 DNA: TGTGCCAGCCCTCCCTCAACGGGCACAGATACGCAGTATTTT.

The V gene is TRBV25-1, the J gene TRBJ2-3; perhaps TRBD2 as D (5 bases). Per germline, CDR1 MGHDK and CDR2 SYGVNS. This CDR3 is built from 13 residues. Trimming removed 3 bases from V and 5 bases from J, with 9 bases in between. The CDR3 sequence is CASSDGRGDTQYF. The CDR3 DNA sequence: TGTGCCAGCAGTGACGGCCGGGGAGATACGCAGTATTTT.

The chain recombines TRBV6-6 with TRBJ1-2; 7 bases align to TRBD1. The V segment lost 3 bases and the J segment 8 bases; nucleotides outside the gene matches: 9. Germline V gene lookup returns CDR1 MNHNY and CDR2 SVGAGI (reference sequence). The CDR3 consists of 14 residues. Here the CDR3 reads CASSYVRDSNGYTF. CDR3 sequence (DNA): TGTGCCAGCAGTTATGTTCGGGACAGTAACGGCTACACCTTC.

DNA for the CDR3: TGTGCCAGCAGCTTAGCGCGAGGGCCGTCTGGGGCCAACGTCCTGACTTTC. It specifies CASSLARGPSGANVLTF. V and J are TRBV7-2 and TRBJ2-6; a weak D match, TRBD2 (5 bases). Germline V gene lookup returns CDR1 SGHTA and CDR2 FQGNSA. This CDR3 contains 17 residues. V was clipped by 0 bases and J by 1 base, with 10 bases between them.

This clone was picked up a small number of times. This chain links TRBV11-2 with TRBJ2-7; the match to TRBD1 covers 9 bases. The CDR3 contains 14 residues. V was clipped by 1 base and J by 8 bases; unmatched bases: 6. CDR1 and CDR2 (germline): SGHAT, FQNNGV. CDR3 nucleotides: TGTGCCAGCAGCTTAGCACAGACAGGGGGTAAGCAGTACTTC. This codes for CASSLAQTGGKQYF.

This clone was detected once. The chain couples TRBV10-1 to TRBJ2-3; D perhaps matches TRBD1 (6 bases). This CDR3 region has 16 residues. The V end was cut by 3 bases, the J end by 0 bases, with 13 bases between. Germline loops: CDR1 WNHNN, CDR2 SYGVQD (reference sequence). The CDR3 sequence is CASSEKLGGSTDTQYF. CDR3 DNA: TGCGCCAGCAGTGAAAAACTAGGGGGTAGCACAGATACGCAGTATTTT.

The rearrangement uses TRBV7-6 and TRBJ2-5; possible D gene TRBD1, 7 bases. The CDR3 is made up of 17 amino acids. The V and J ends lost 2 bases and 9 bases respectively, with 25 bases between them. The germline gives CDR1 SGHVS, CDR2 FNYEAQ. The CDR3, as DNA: TGTGCCAGCAGCTTACCCTTCGGACAGGTTTCGTGGGAGGCCCAGTACTTC. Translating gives CASSLPFGQVSWEAQYF.

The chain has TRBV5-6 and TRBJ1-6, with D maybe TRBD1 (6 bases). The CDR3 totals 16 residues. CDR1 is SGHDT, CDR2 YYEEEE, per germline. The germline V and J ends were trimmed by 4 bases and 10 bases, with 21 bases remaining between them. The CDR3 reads CASSAIGGGSRSPLHF. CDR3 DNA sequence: TGTGCCAGCAGCGCTATAGGGGGGGGCTCCAGGTCACCCCTCCACTTT.

CDR3 residues: CASSLLVAGGQETQYF. The CDR3 nucleotides read TGTGCCAGCAGTTTACTGGTAGCGGGAGGCCAAGAGACCCAGTACTTC. The chain uses TRBV28 and TRBJ2-5; 10 nucleotides line up with TRBD2. The V gene end was trimmed by 2 bases and the J gene end by 1 base; junction bases not matched to a gene: 4. CDR3 size: 16 residues. Per germline, CDR1 MDHEN and CDR2 SYDVKM.

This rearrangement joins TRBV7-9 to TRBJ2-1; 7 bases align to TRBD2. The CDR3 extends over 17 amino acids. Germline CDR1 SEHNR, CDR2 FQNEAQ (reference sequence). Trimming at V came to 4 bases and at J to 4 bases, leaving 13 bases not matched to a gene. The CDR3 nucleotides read TGTGCCAGCAGCTCTGTAAGCGGGAACAGACATTACAATGAGCAGTTCTTC. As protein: CASSSVSGNRHYNEQFF.